This T cell receptor beta chain was identified during a study of breast tumors, draining lymph nodes, adjacent tissues. Study-wide findings and caveats: Compared with basal-like, luminal-like tumors shared significantly more repertoire with nontumor tissue.

MiXCR, applied by TCRdb to the multiplex PCR reads, yields one record per CDR3 protein. The sample has 200,000 to 250,000 distinct CDR3 sequences, less than 45% seen once; the top ten hold approximately 3.7%. Breast cancer patients provided tissue from their axillary draining lymph nodes. As for this clonotype: Its specificity is not known.

Germline V gene sequence: CDR1 SGHTA, CDR2 FQGTGA. The junction had 9 bases not matched to a gene; V was cut back by 2 bases and J by 3 bases. This CDR3 region has 17 residues. Sequenced material: axillary lymph node tissue. The chain joins TRBV7-3 to TRBJ2-3; 9 nucleotides match TRBD1. The receptor was isolated from a female donor with breast cancer. Some clones in this sample may be carry-over from other donors' samples. In DNA form, the CDR3 reads TGTGCCAGCAGCTTATTTGTGGGACAGGGAGGAACAGATACGCAGTATTTT. Translation: CASSLFVGQGGTDTQYF.